These 17 T cell receptor beta chains originate from one sample sequenced in a study of OX40 agonist ivuxolimab in advanced cancers. Produced via immunoSEQ multiplex PCR; TCRdb's table is partial and in-frame only. This table holds tens of thousands of clones, about 85% found once. The sample here was CD4+ or CD8+ T cells sorted from blood, taken in a trial of the OX40 agonist ivuxolimab. The receptors were gathered from an adult with an advanced solid tumor such as melanoma, head and neck, liver or kidney cancer.

This clone was picked up one time. This chain uses TRBV28 with TRBJ1-6; D is perhaps TRBD1 (6 bases). V was clipped by 3 bases and J by 7 bases, with 13 bases between them. The germline gives CDR1 MDHEN, CDR2 SYDVKM. CDR3 length equals 15 residues. CDR3 amino acids: CASSFIQGNNSPLHF. CDR3 bases: TGTGCCAGCAGTTTCATACAGGGTAACAATTCACCCCTCCACTTT.

The chain has TRBV4-3 and TRBJ1-1; 7 bases map to TRBD1. The CDR3 contains 16 residues. Trimming took 0 bases from V and 1 from J; bases not matched to a gene: 5. Germline V lookup: CDR1 LGHNA, CDR2 YSLEER. The DNA of the CDR3 is TGCGCCAGCAGCCAAGAGCTCAGGACAGGGAACACTGAAGCTTTCTTT. Protein: CASSQELRTGNTEAFF.

The chain couples TRBV6-1 to TRBJ1-4; D unclear. Germline values: CDR1 MNHNS, CDR2 SASEGT. V was clipped by 1 base and J by 8 bases, with 11 bases between them. The CDR3 covers 14 residues. CDR3 bases: TGTGCCAGCAGTGAAGGCGGGGTTCGCGAAAAACTGTTTTTT. Protein product: CASSEGGVREKLFF.

The chain combines TRBV14 with TRBJ2-4; D remains ambiguous. CDR1 is SGHDN and CDR2 is FVKESK in the germline V gene. CDR3 size: 13 residues. The V end was cut by 5 bases, the J end by 0 bases, with 5 bases between. CDR3 amino acids: CASSKVAKNIQYF. CDR3 in DNA: TGTGCCAGCAGCAAAGTAGCCAAAAACATTCAGTACTTC. The complete variable domain, with remaining parts taken from reference TRBV14 and TRBJ2-4, reads EAGVTQFPSHSVIEKGQTVTLRCDPISGHDNLYWYRRVMGKEIKFLLHFVKESKQDESGMPNNRFLAERTGGTYSTLKVQPAELEDSGVYFCASSKVAKNIQYFGAGTRLSVL.

The V call is TRBV28, the J call TRBJ2-3; TRBD2 agrees at 10 bases. Germline V CDR1 and CDR2: MDHEN, SYDVKM. CDR3 size: 13 residues. V shed 10 bases and J 4 bases; nucleotides not matched to a gene: 5. CDR3 sequence reads: CATQRGGADTQYF. As DNA, the CDR3 is TGTGCCACCCAGCGGGGGGGGGCAGATACGCAGTATTTT.

This chain joins TRBV7-2 and TRBJ2-3; D gene ambiguous. This CDR3 is 13 amino acids long. Germline V lookup: CDR1 SGHTA, CDR2 FQGNSA. V was cut by 5 bases and J by 0 bases, with 6 bases left in between. The CDR3 is CASSPQSTDTQYF. For the CDR3, the DNA is TGTGCCAGCAGCCCACAGAGCACAGATACGCAGTATTTT.

The V call is TRBV29-1, the J call TRBJ2-7; 8 nucleotides agree with TRBD1. Per the germline V gene, CDR1 is SQVTM and CDR2 is ANQGSEA. V trimming: 6 bases; J trimming: 1 base; junction bases outside the gene matches: 8. There are 14 residues in the CDR3. CDR3 region: CSVDTGGRSYEQYF. CDR3 DNA sequence: TGCAGCGTCGACACAGGGGGTAGGTCCTACGAGCAGTACTTC.

The chain is built from TRBV10-3 and TRBJ2-2; TRBD2 aligns across 8 bases. J was trimmed by 0 bases and V by 10 bases; bases with no gene match: 4. CDR1 ENHRY and CDR2 SYGVKD come from the germline V gene. The CDR3 is 14 amino acids. CDR3 amino acids: CATGGGANTGELFF. The DNA for the CDR3 is TGTGCCACGGGGGGGGGAGCGAACACCGGGGAGCTGTTTTTT.

In its sample, this clone was seen once. The chain joins TRBV11-2 to TRBJ2-1; TRBD1 is a possible D gene (5 bases). Germline-derived CDR1 and CDR2 are SGHAT and FQNNGV. This CDR3 is built from 13 residues. Trimming removed 5 bases from V and 3 bases from J, with 8 bases in between. The CDR3 protein is CASSAQGYNEQFF. In DNA form, the CDR3 reads TGTGCCAGCAGCGCCCAGGGCTACAATGAGCAGTTCTTC.

The chain couples TRBV30 to TRBJ1-2; D not certain. V lost 3 bases to trimming and J lost 0 bases, with 8 bases between them. Germline loops: CDR1 GTSNPN, CDR2 SVGIG (reference sequence). The CDR3 contains 13 residues. The CDR3 DNA follows: TGTGCCTGGAGCCCCCCCTCTAACTATGGCTACACCTTC. It yields the protein CAWSPPSNYGYTF.

The chain combines TRBV28 with TRBJ2-5; TRBD2 matches 7 bases. V was pared by 7 bases and J by 1 base, with 9 bases of the junction left unmatched. Germline CDR1 MDHEN, CDR2 SYDVKM. The CDR3 runs 15 residues. CDR3 sequence: CASTPGGALQETQYF. The CDR3 DNA follows: TGTGCCAGCACCCCGGGGGGAGCCCTCCAAGAGACCCAGTACTTC.

The rearrangement uses TRBV5-1 and TRBJ2-7; 7 positions match TRBD2. The CDR3 sequence is 14 residues long. With 4 bases clipped from V and 3 bases from J, the junction kept 7 bases outside the gene matches. CDR1 and CDR2 from the germline V gene are SGHRS and YFSETQ. In DNA, the CDR3 is TGCGCCAGCAGCCCCGGACTAGTGGGCTACGAGCAGTACTTC. It codes for CASSPGLVGYEQYF.

The chain couples TRBV14 to TRBJ2-3; no reliable D call. V lost 2 bases, J lost 1 base, and 4 bases lay in between. Germline-derived CDR1 and CDR2 are SGHDN and FVKESK. The CDR3 covers 13 residues. The CDR3 loop is CASSQSGTDTQYF. CDR3 nucleotide sequence: TGTGCCAGCAGCCAATCCGGCACAGATACGCAGTATTTT.

This chain connects TRBV7-2 to TRBJ1-4; TRBD1 aligns across 10 bases. The CDR3 is made up of 16 amino acids. Per germline, CDR1 SGHTA and CDR2 FQGNSA. V was pared by 5 bases and J by 1 base, with 4 bases of the junction left unmatched. The CDR3 DNA sequence: TGTGCCAGCAGCCGACAGGGGGCAGGAACTAATGAAAAACTGTTTTTT. This sequence encodes CASSRQGAGTNEKLFF.

This clone has just a few counts. This sequence joins TRBV2 and TRBJ2-2, with TRBD2 identical over 10 bases. Per the germline V gene, CDR1 is SNHLY and CDR2 is FYNNEI. Unmatched junction bases numbered 9, after V lost 5 bases and J lost 9 bases. CDR3 length equals 15 residues. The CDR3 nucleotides read TGTGCCAGCAGTTTGGCCCTAGCGGGAGTTAGGGAGCTGTTTTTT. This gives the protein CASSLALAGVRELFF.

There are a few counts of this clone. V usage is TRBV5-1 and J usage is TRBJ2-7; 10 bases line up with TRBD2. Per germline, CDR1 SGHRS and CDR2 YFSETQ. The length of the CDR3 is 15 residues. The V gene end was trimmed by 4 bases and the J gene end by 5 bases; junction bases not matched to a gene: 9. CDR3 loop: CASSPVASGSHEQYF. The CDR3 DNA sequence: TGCGCCAGCAGCCCGGTCGCTAGCGGGAGCCACGAGCAGTACTTC.

The J gene is TRBJ1-6, the V gene TRBV29-1; D remains ambiguous. Trimming removed 0 bases at V and 7 bases at J, with 7 bases between. Germline CDR1 is SQVTM and CDR2 is ANQGSEA. The CDR3 totals 13 residues. This chain's CDR3 is CSVEDTANSPLHF. The CDR3 nucleotides are TGCAGCGTTGAAGATACAGCAAATTCACCCCTCCACTTT.